The 29 T cell receptor beta chains below all came from one sample that was sequenced in a study of T cells of healthy individuals. TCRdb redid the calling of the 5' RACE reads with MiXCR, one entry per CDR3 protein. The sample includes about 53,000 distinct CDR3 sequences, 14% to 15% of them seen just once. The receptor set was obtained from a human donor in good health.

The chain recombines TRBV12-3 or TRBV12-4 with TRBJ2-7, with D uncertain. This CDR3 spans 16 amino acids. V lost 4 bases and J lost 0, with 16 bases in between. The CDR3 is CASSSAGPRSSYEQYF. The CDR3 nucleotides are TGTGCCAGCAGTTCGGCCGGACCGAGGAGCTCCTACGAGCAGTACTTC.

In its sample, this clonotype was seen a few times. The rearrangement joins TRBV29-1 to TRBJ1-2; unclear D gene. Germline-derived CDR1 and CDR2 are SQVTM and ANQGSEA. The CDR3 spans 11 residues. V was shortened by 7 bases and J by 4 bases, with 10 bases between the two germline ends. The CDR3 DNA sequence: TGCAGCGCCTGGGAGGCCTATGGCTACACCTTC. Amino acid sequence: CSAWEAYGYTF.

This clonotype was counted only a few times. The V call is TRBV28, the J call TRBJ1-2; D remains unclear. Trimming took off 4 bases at V and 7 bases at J, with 16 bases between the two ends. From germline, CDR1 is MDHEN and CDR2 SYDVKM. CDR3 length: 14 amino acids. This CDR3 is CASSSYAPLGGYTF. The DNA for the CDR3 is TGTGCCAGCAGTTCATATGCCCCGCTCGGTGGCTACACCTTC.

This clonotype was detected only a few times. V is TRBV20-1 and J is TRBJ1-1; D is uncertain. CDR3 length: 13 residues. The V gene's germline CDR1 is DFQATT and CDR2 SNEGSKA (reference sequence). V lost 5 bases and J lost 4, with 14 bases in between. Written as DNA, the CDR3 is TGCAGTGCTTTCCGGAGTGGAGGCACTGAAGCTTTCTTT. This gives the protein CSAFRSGGTEAFF.

This chain uses TRBV12-3 or TRBV12-4 with TRBJ2-3, with a tentative D call TRBD2 (5 bases). V was shortened by 6 bases and J by 0 bases, with 10 bases between the two germline ends. The CDR3 loop spans 14 amino acids. The CDR3 region is CASSTSESTDTQYF. As DNA, the CDR3 is TGTGCCAGCAGCACTAGTGAAAGCACAGATACGCAGTATTTT.

This clonotype was detected only a few times. The rearrangement joins TRBV29-1 to TRBJ2-7; D gene unclear. Trimming left V 3 bases short and J 1 base short, with 7 bases between. The length of the CDR3 is 12 residues. Germline V lookup: CDR1 SQVTM, CDR2 ANQGSEA. CDR3 in amino acids: CSVEAQSYEQYF. CDR3 nucleotides: TGCAGCGTTGAGGCCCAATCCTACGAGCAGTACTTC.

V gene TRBV20-1 combines with J gene TRBJ2-5, with 9 bases matching TRBD1. The junction had 12 bases not matched to a gene; V was cut back by 6 bases and J by 4 bases. Germline CDR1 reads DFQATT; CDR2 reads SNEGSKA (reference sequence). This CDR3 has 15 residues. CDR3 bases: TGCAGTGCCAGGGGGAGGACAGGGGTTGGAGAGACCCAGTACTTC. Translating it yields CSARGRTGVGETQYF.

This clonotype has a handful of counts. The V gene is TRBV6-1, the J gene TRBJ2-3; D remains ambiguous. V lost 6 bases and J lost 8, with 9 bases in between. The V gene's germline CDR1 is MNHNS and CDR2 SASEGT. CDR3 size: 11 residues. The DNA of the CDR3 is TGTGCCAGCAGCTCCCGACCTACGCAGTATTTT. This encodes CASSSRPTQYF.

This clonotype was counted ten times or more. The chain is built from TRBV10-2 and TRBJ2-7; 13 bases fit TRBD2. Germline-derived CDR1 and CDR2 are WSHSY and SAAADI. The CDR3 has 15 residues. Trimming at V came to 2 bases and at J to 6 bases, leaving 4 bases not matched to a gene. The CDR3: CASSEGLAGEGEQYF. The CDR3 region has the DNA TGCGCCAGCAGTGAGGGACTAGCGGGAGAGGGCGAGCAGTACTTC.

The V gene is TRBV7-3, the J gene TRBJ1-2; 7 bases map to TRBD1. The V gene's germline CDR1 is SGHTA and CDR2 FQGTGA. V lost 1 base and J lost 2; bases outside the gene matches: 4. The CDR3 length is 15 residues. The CDR3 DNA sequence: TGTGCCAGCAGCTTAATGGCGACAGGGAACTATGGCTACACCTTC. Its translation is CASSLMATGNYGYTF.

Notes on this clonotype: A single base separates this from a much larger clone, so it may be a read error. The chain joins TRBV12-3 or TRBV12-4 to TRBJ1-4, with D possibly being TRBD1 (6 bases). Trimming took off 2 bases at V and 4 bases at J, with 11 bases between the two ends. This CDR3 comprises 15 residues. Written as DNA, the CDR3 is TGTGCCAGCAGTTTATACGCAGGGGATAATGAAAAACTGTTTTTT. Residues: CASSLYAGDNEKLFF.

The sample holds a few counts of this clonotype. The chain employs TRBV5-1 and TRBJ2-6; D not certain. Germline values: CDR1 SGHRS, CDR2 YFSETQ. The CDR3 covers 15 residues. V was pared by 0 bases and J by 4 bases, with 8 bases between. The CDR3 region has the DNA TGCGCCAGCAGCTTGGATAGGGCAGGGGCCAACGTCCTGACTTTC. This encodes CASSLDRAGANVLTF.

This clonotype was counted between two and nine times. The CDR3 spells CASSLWGTDTQYF. CDR3 sequence (DNA): TGTGCCAGCAGTCTGTGGGGGACAGATACGCAGTATTTT. The rearrangement joins TRBV5-6 to TRBJ2-3; D tentatively reads TRBD1 or TRBD2 (5 bases each). V lost 5 bases and J 3 bases, leaving 10 bases between the germline ends. The CDR3 length is 13 residues. CDR1 is SGHDT, CDR2 YYEEEE, per germline. Looking up the rest from reference TRBV5-6 and TRBJ2-3 gives the full variable domain: DAGVTQSPTHLIKTRGQQVTLRCSPKSGHDTVSWYQQALGQGPQFIFQYYEEEERQRGNFPDRFSGHQFPNYSSELNVNALLLGDSALYLCASSLWGTDTQYFGPGTRLTVL.

This rearrangement joins TRBV2 to TRBJ1-1, with D possibly being TRBD1 (6 bases). Trimming stripped 7 bases from V and 6 bases from J, with 15 bases between. The CDR3 spans 13 residues. Germline values: CDR1 SNHLY, CDR2 FYNNEI. In DNA, the CDR3 is TGTGCCAGCACCACGGACAGAAGACCTGAAGCTTTCTTT. Amino acids: CASTTDRRPEAFF.

The chain employs TRBV5-1 and TRBJ2-1; 11 positions agree with TRBD2. The J segment lost 4 bases and the V segment lost 5 bases, leaving 5 bases of the junction unmatched. The germline V gene encodes CDR1 SGHRS and CDR2 YFSETQ. The CDR3 spans 15 residues. The CDR3 DNA reads TGCGCCAGCAGTAGCGGGAGGGCCGAGTACAATGAGCAGTTCTTC. This gives the protein CASSSGRAEYNEQFF.

The chain employs TRBV25-1 and TRBJ1-2; tentative D call: TRBD1 (5 bases). CDR3 size: 15 residues. Germline V gene data show CDR1 as MGHDK and CDR2 as SYGVNS. V lost 3 bases, J lost 5 bases, and 16 bases lay in between. CDR3 bases: TGTGCCAGCAGTGACTTCAGGGTGGATTGGTATGGCTACACCTTC. Protein: CASSDFRVDWYGYTF.

This sequence joins TRBV5-4 and TRBJ2-6, with 8 bases identical to TRBD2. CDR3 length equals 18 residues. Germline-derived CDR1 and CDR2 are SGHNT and YYREEE (reference sequence). V trimming: 4 bases; J trimming: 4 bases; junction bases outside the gene matches: 13. CDR3 coding DNA: TGTGCCAGCAGCCGGCGGCTAGCGGGTTTTGCCGGGGCCAACGTCCTGACTTTC. Protein sequence: CASSRRLAGFAGANVLTF.

This clonotype came up a few times. The rearrangement uses TRBV7-8 and TRBJ2-7; 7 bases fit TRBD2. This CDR3 contains 16 residues. Germline CDR1 is SGHVS and CDR2 is FQNEAQ. V shed 4 bases, J shed 3 bases, and the junction held 12 bases outside the gene matches. The CDR3 DNA reads TGTGCCAGCAGCTACCTACAGAGCGGGGCTAACTACGAGCAGTACTTC. Translating it yields CASSYLQSGANYEQYF.

This clonotype has only a few counts. This chain links TRBV5-6 with TRBJ1-5; 7 nucleotides line up with TRBD1. Looked up from germline, CDR1 is SGHDT and CDR2 is YYEEEE. V lost 1 base to trimming and J lost 6 bases; unmatched junction nucleotides: 7. CDR3 length: 15 residues. CDR3 coding DNA: TGTGCCAGCAGCTTGAGTTCAGGGGGTAGTCAGCCCCAGCATTTT. Translated, it gives CASSLSSGGSQPQHF. The variable domain in full, completed from reference TRBV5-6 and TRBJ1-5, reads DAGVTQSPTHLIKTRGQQVTLRCSPKSGHDTVSWYQQALGQGPQFIFQYYEEEERQRGNFPDRFSGHQFPNYSSELNVNALLLGDSALYLCASSLSSGGSQPQHFGDGTRLSIL.

The rearrangement joins TRBV24-1 to TRBJ2-6, with 8 bases matching TRBD1. Unmatched junction bases numbered 6, after V lost 4 bases and J lost 2 bases. From germline, CDR1 is KGHDR and CDR2 SFDVKD. This CDR3 is 17 amino acids long. CDR3 sequence (DNA): TGTGCCACCAGTGACCCAATACAGGGGGCTGGGGCCAACGTCCTGACTTTC. It codes for CATSDPIQGAGANVLTF.

The J gene is TRBJ2-7, the V gene TRBV12-3 or TRBV12-4; no reliable D call. The germline V and J ends were trimmed by 5 bases and 6 bases, with 11 bases remaining between them. The CDR3 totals 12 residues. This CDR3 is CASSPGWREQYF. Here the CDR3 DNA reads TGTGCCAGCAGTCCCGGGTGGCGCGAGCAGTACTTC.

CDR3 residues: CASSLGTRDKGPDTQYF. DNA for the CDR3: TGCGCCAGCAGCTTAGGAACCCGGGACAAGGGACCAGATACGCAGTATTTT. The chain has TRBV5-1 and TRBJ2-3, with D possibly being TRBD1 (6 bases). Deletions cut 2 bases from V and 4 bases from J, with 20 bases between. CDR1 and CDR2 from the germline V gene are SGHRS and YFSETQ. The CDR3 runs to 17 residues.

V usage is TRBV7-8 and J usage is TRBJ1-2; 7 positions match TRBD1. CDR3 length equals 15 residues. V lost 4 bases, J lost 3 bases, and 8 bases stayed unmatched. In germline, CDR1 is SGHVS, CDR2 FQNEAQ. CDR3 in DNA: TGTGCCAGCAGCTCCCGGGACAGCTTATACTATGGCTACACCTTC. This translates into CASSSRDSLYYGYTF.

In its sample, this clonotype was seen a few times. The rearrangement uses TRBV6-5 and TRBJ2-1; no reliable D call. The CDR3 has 14 amino acids. The V and J ends lost 6 bases and 0 bases respectively, with 9 bases between them. The germline V gene encodes CDR1 MNHEY and CDR2 SVGAGI. The CDR3: CASSPRSSYNEQFF. CDR3 nucleotide sequence: TGTGCCAGCAGCCCTAGGAGCTCCTACAATGAGCAGTTCTTC.

In this sample, this clonotype turned up many times. J is TRBJ2-3 and V is TRBV4-1; maybe TRBD2 (5 bases). The V gene's germline CDR1 is MGHRA and CDR2 YSYEKL. The CDR3 is 15 amino acids. Trimming removed 1 base at V and 0 bases at J, with 8 bases between. CDR3 bases: TGCGCCAGCAGCCAAGGGCTAGCTAGCACAGATACGCAGTATTTT. This translates into CASSQGLASTDTQYF.

This clonotype occurred many times. The J gene is TRBJ1-4, the V gene TRBV27; no clear D gene. Germline loops: CDR1 MNHEY, CDR2 SMNVEV (reference sequence). V was shortened by 0 bases and J by 4 bases, with 18 bases between the two germline ends. CDR3 length: 18 residues. This CDR3 reads CASSLSMASAALNEKLFF. The CDR3 DNA is TGTGCCAGCAGTTTATCGATGGCCTCGGCGGCCCTTAATGAAAAACTGTTTTTT.

Comment on this clonotype: The CDR3 does not end in the conserved phenylalanine or tryptophan, so this is likely a read error. No DNA is shown, since the ends of the CDR3 on it are uncertain; the CDR3 is the one TCRdb lists. The V gene is TRBV7-2, the J gene TRBJ2-3; TRBD1 is the table's D call and was not checked against the DNA. CDR1 is SGHTA, CDR2 FQGNSA, per germline. The CDR3 sequence runs 14 residues, both termini included. The CDR3 sequence: CASSLAGGAETQEG.

This clonotype was picked up many times. The V call is TRBV12-3 or TRBV12-4, the J call TRBJ2-7; D is unclear. The V gene lost 3 bases and the J gene lost 6 bases, with 15 bases spanning the gap. The CDR3 contains 14 residues. In DNA, the CDR3 is TGTGCCAGCAGTTTGTTGGGATTGCCCGGCGAGCAGTACTTC. Its translation: CASSLLGLPGEQYF.

This clonotype was counted ten times or more. This sequence joins TRBV3-1 and TRBJ2-7; D possibly corresponds to TRBD2 (6 bases). Trimming shortened V by 2 bases and J by 6 bases, and 20 bases separated the two germline ends. The germline V gene encodes CDR1 LGHDT and CDR2 YNNKEL (reference sequence). This CDR3 has 16 residues. The CDR3 here is CASSQRVGSGFLEQYF. The DNA for the CDR3 is TGTGCCAGCAGCCAACGGGTGGGAAGCGGGTTCCTCGAGCAGTACTTC.